This TCR beta chain was documented in a study of T-cell reconstitution after alpha-beta-depleted transplantation in children. Overall study findings and caveats: Reportedly, roughly two months post-transplant, alpha-beta T cells arose from several hundred expanded graft clones.

This clonotype was counted many times. Its target is unknown. CDR1 is MDHEN, CDR2 SYDVKM, per germline. This CDR3 is built from 14 residues. V was pared by 8 bases and J by 1 base, with 15 bases between. This sample's TCRbeta library carried unique molecular identifier barcodes. MiXCR, run by TCRdb on the PCR reads, gives a single entry per CDR3 protein. The sample holds a few hundred thousand distinct CDR3 sequences; 10% to 15% are singletons and the top ten take over 2%. The gene calls are TRBV28 and TRBJ2-7; the D gene is possibly TRBD2 (6 bases). The sequencing used PBMCs, mostly from graft donor cells, collected 360 days after TCRalphabeta/CD19-depleted stem cell transplant. The sequence came from a male patient younger than 18 who had a stem cell transplant for acute myeloid leukemia, so the T cells may come from the graft donor. CDR3 in DNA: TGTGCCAGCGTGGAGGGAGGAACGTCCTACGAGCAGTACTTC. Its protein product is CASVEGGTSYEQYF.